What follows are 22 T cell receptor beta chains derived from one specimen sequenced in a study of spatial heterogeneity in lung cancer. Using its own MiXCR run on the 5' RACE reads, TCRdb lists one record per CDR3 protein. This sample carries 45,000 to 65,000 distinct CDR3 sequences, 7.4% of them seen once, and the ten largest clones take over 30%. Time point denoted: blood at routine non-recurrence follow-up after resection. Unsorted whole RNA samples from tumor, nontumor lung or frozen PBMC were sequenced. Sequences were derived from PBMCs, sampled at follow-up. These receptors originate from a female donor with early-stage non-small cell lung cancer.

V usage is TRBV7-9 and J usage is TRBJ2-6; TRBD1 aligns across 8 bases. CDR1 and CDR2 from the germline V gene are SEHNR and FQNEAQ (reference sequence). This CDR3 region has 18 residues. V lost 3 bases to trimming and J lost 0 bases; unmatched junction nucleotides: 7. The DNA for the CDR3 is TGTGCCAGCAGCTTGGACAGGGAGCGATACTCTGGGGCCAACGTCCTGACTTTC. Protein: CASSLDRERYSGANVLTF.

This clonotype was observed many times. The V gene is TRBV6-6, the J gene TRBJ2-4; 13 bases line up with TRBD2. The CDR3 has 18 residues. J lost 3 bases, V lost 5 bases, and 10 bases had no gene match. From germline, CDR1 is MNHNY and CDR2 SVGAGI (reference sequence). This CDR3 is CASSPGTSGAFGKNIQYF. The CDR3 nucleotides are TGTGCCAGCAGTCCCGGGACTAGCGGGGCCTTTGGCAAAAACATTCAGTACTTC.

This clonotype showed up many times. The chain couples TRBV30 to TRBJ1-5; D gene uncertain. V lost 0 bases to trimming and J lost 2 bases, with 5 bases between them. The CDR3 has 13 residues. The germline CDR1 and CDR2 sequences are GTSNPN and SVGIG (reference sequence). The CDR3 here is CAWSVQGNQPQHF. Here the CDR3 DNA reads TGTGCCTGGAGTGTGCAGGGCAATCAGCCCCAGCATTTT.

The V call is TRBV7-9, the J call TRBJ2-7; D is ambiguous. The CDR3 consists of 12 residues. Germline CDR1 reads SEHNR; CDR2 reads FQNEAQ (reference sequence). V was cut by 3 bases and J by 3 bases, with 6 bases left in between. CDR3 amino acids: CASSFDRYEQYF. As DNA, the CDR3 is TGTGCCAGCAGCTTTGACCGCTACGAGCAGTACTTC. Looking up the rest from reference TRBV7-9 and TRBJ2-7 gives the full variable domain: DTGVSQNPRHKITKRGQNVTFRCDPISEHNRLYWYRQTLGQGPEFLTYFQNEAQLEKSRLLSDRFSAERPKGSFSTLEIQRTEQGDSAMYLCASSFDRYEQYFGPGTRLTVT.

In this sample, this clonotype turned up many times. This rearrangement joins TRBV5-1 to TRBJ1-5, with D possibly matching TRBD1 (6 bases). V gave up 4 bases and J gave up 0 bases, with 11 bases separating them. The CDR3 is 15 residues long. Germline-derived CDR1 and CDR2 are SGHRS and YFSETQ. CDR3 in amino acids: CASSRGTSSNQPQHF. DNA for the CDR3: TGCGCCAGCAGCCGCGGGACATCTAGCAATCAGCCCCAGCATTTT.

The CDR3, as DNA: TGTGCCAGCAGCATTCTCCTAGCGGGGGGCGACGGGGAGCTGTTTTTT. Amino acid sequence: CASSILLAGGDGELFF. This chain uses TRBV7-2 with TRBJ2-2; 11 bases are a match to TRBD2. From germline, CDR1 is SGHTA and CDR2 FQGNSA. The CDR3 runs 16 residues. With V trimmed by 5 bases and J by 7 bases, 9 bases remained unmatched.

There are many counts of this clonotype. The chain couples TRBV5-4 to TRBJ1-1; D gene unclear. Germline CDR1 SGHNT, CDR2 YYREEE (reference sequence). The V end lost 0 bases, the J end lost 1 base, and 10 bases lay between the germline ends. The CDR3 contains 15 residues. CDR3 amino acids: CASSLVGEGNTEAFF. CDR3 coding DNA: TGTGCCAGCAGCTTGGTCGGGGAGGGGAACACTGAAGCTTTCTTT.

In its sample, this clonotype was seen many times. This chain uses TRBV6-5 with TRBJ2-3; 12 bases match TRBD2. Germline trimming cut 10 bases from V and 4 bases from J; bases unmatched to any gene: 3. From germline, CDR1 is MNHEY and CDR2 SVGAGI. The CDR3 contains 13 residues. The DNA of the CDR3 is TGTGCCACTAGCGGGGGGGCCTCAGATACGCAGTATTTT. Its protein product is CATSGGASDTQYF.

This clonotype was seen many times. This rearrangement joins TRBV10-3 to TRBJ2-1, with D perhaps being TRBD1 or TRBD2 (5 bases each). This CDR3 contains 12 residues. Trimming shortened V by 10 bases and J by 9 bases, and 16 bases separated the two germline ends. Germline CDR1 reads ENHRY; CDR2 reads SYGVKD. CDR3 nucleotides: TGTGCCACCTCGATGGGGGAAGGTGAGCAGTTCTTC. It specifies CATSMGEGEQFF.

This clonotype has ten or more counts. The chain combines TRBV5-1 with TRBJ2-3, with TRBD1 matching over 7 bases. Germline V CDR1 and CDR2: SGHRS, YFSETQ. Trimming at V came to 4 bases and at J to 2 bases, leaving 7 bases not matched to a gene. The CDR3 consists of 15 residues. CDR3 region: CASSRQGEDTDTQYF. The CDR3 region has the DNA TGCGCCAGCAGCAGGCAGGGGGAAGACACAGATACGCAGTATTTT.

The chain joins TRBV5-1 to TRBJ1-5, with 10 bases lining up with TRBD1. The V gene's germline CDR1 is SGHRS and CDR2 YFSETQ. V shed 0 bases and J 5 bases; nucleotides not matched to a gene: 5. The CDR3 spans 16 residues. The CDR3 DNA is TGCGCCAGCAGCTTGGGATCGACAGGGGGCTATCAGCCCCAGCATTTT. Translating gives CASSLGSTGGYQPQHF.

This clonotype was detected ten times or more. The chain combines TRBV29-1 with TRBJ2-2; 8 bases are shared with TRBD1. This CDR3 spans 13 amino acids. CDR1 is SQVTM and CDR2 is ANQGSEA in the germline V gene. With 5 bases clipped from V and 6 bases from J, the junction kept 5 bases outside the gene matches. CDR3 in amino acids: CSVRSGGPGELFF. CDR3 nucleotide sequence: TGCAGCGTTCGCTCAGGGGGCCCCGGGGAGCTGTTTTTT.

The rearrangement links TRBV5-1 to TRBJ2-3, with D possibly matching TRBD1 (5 bases). Trimming removed 4 bases at V and 4 bases at J, with 10 bases between. The germline V gene encodes CDR1 SGHRS and CDR2 YFSETQ. The CDR3 has 13 residues. The CDR3 DNA reads TGCGCCAGCAGCCCGACAGAAGCAGATACGCAGTATTTT. Translating it yields CASSPTEADTQYF. Together with reference TRBV5-1 and TRBJ2-3, the CDR3 gives the full variable domain: KAGVTQTPRYLIKTRGQQVTLSCSPISGHRSVSWYQQTPGQGLQFLFEYFSETQRNKGNFPGRFSGRQFSNSRSEMNVSTLELGDSALYLCASSPTEADTQYFGPGTRLTVL.

This clonotype was detected ten times or more. The gene calls are TRBV5-8 and TRBJ2-7; the match to TRBD1 covers 7 bases. The V gene's germline CDR1 is SGHTS and CDR2 YDEGEE. V trimming: 1 base; J trimming: 3 bases; junction bases outside the gene matches: 4. The CDR3 spans 14 residues. CDR3 nucleotides: TGTGCCAGCAGCTTGCTTGGACAGGACTACGAGCAGTACTTC. Protein sequence: CASSLLGQDYEQYF.

This clonotype was seen ten or more times. The J gene is TRBJ2-3, the V gene TRBV3-1, with D uncertain. The V and J ends lost 4 bases and 5 bases respectively, with 13 bases between them. This CDR3 is 14 amino acids long. The germline V gene encodes CDR1 LGHDT and CDR2 YNNKEL (reference sequence). The CDR3, as DNA: TGTGCCAGCAGCCTCCTTGCGATTGGAGATACGCAGTATTTT. Translating gives CASSLLAIGDTQYF.

This clonotype was observed many times. V and J are TRBV12-3 or TRBV12-4 and TRBJ2-3; 8 bases are shared with TRBD2. The V and J ends lost 6 bases and 1 base, in that order; junction bases with no gene match: 6. The CDR3 covers 15 residues. The CDR3 sequence: CASRIAGRRTDTQYF. CDR3 DNA: TGTGCCAGCAGAATAGCGGGGCGGCGCACAGATACGCAGTATTTT.

This clonotype was detected ten times or more. V is TRBV5-1 and J is TRBJ1-4; 9 nucleotides match TRBD1. CDR1 and CDR2 from the germline V gene are SGHRS and YFSETQ. The CDR3 consists of 16 residues. J was trimmed by 5 bases and V by 4 bases; bases with no gene match: 9. In nucleotides, the CDR3 is TGCGCCAGCAGCGAGGGACAGGGACTTCAAAATGAAAAACTGTTTTTT. It specifies CASSEGQGLQNEKLFF.

V is TRBV30 and J is TRBJ1-6; TRBD1 aligns across 8 bases. CDR1 and CDR2 (germline): GTSNPN, SVGIG (reference sequence). V was clipped by 3 bases and J by 9 bases; unmatched bases: 4. The CDR3 contains 13 residues. The CDR3 region has the DNA TGTGCCTGGAGCGACAGGGGAGGTTCACCCCTCCACTTT. Amino acids: CAWSDRGGSPLHF.

This clonotype was detected ten times or more. The rearrangement joins TRBV14 to TRBJ1-1; 8 bases are shared with TRBD1. The V and J ends lost 4 bases and 6 bases, in that order; junction bases with no gene match: 4. The CDR3 contains 13 residues. Germline lookup yields CDR1 SGHDN and CDR2 FVKESK. The chain's CDR3 is CASSRQGQAEAFF. DNA of the CDR3: TGTGCCAGCAGCCGACAGGGGCAGGCTGAAGCTTTCTTT.

This clonotype was detected many times. The chain carries TRBV7-2 and TRBJ1-1, with D possibly matching TRBD1 (6 bases). The ends were cut back, 5 bases at V and 7 bases at J, with 17 bases in the middle. The germline gives CDR1 SGHTA, CDR2 FQGNSA. CDR3 length equals 14 residues. The chain's CDR3 is CASSRIAGANEAFF. CDR3 in DNA: TGTGCCAGCAGCCGCATCGCAGGGGCCAATGAAGCTTTCTTT.

This clonotype has at least ten counts. The V call is TRBV5-1, the J call TRBJ1-1, with TRBD1 identical over 9 bases. V lost 3 bases, J lost 11 bases, and 8 bases stayed unmatched. The CDR3 spans 13 residues. In germline, CDR1 is SGHRS, CDR2 YFSETQ. CDR3 region: CASSSGTGNVAFF. The CDR3 nucleotides are TGCGCCAGCAGCTCCGGGACAGGGAATGTCGCTTTCTTT.

This clonotype was observed a few times. This chain joins TRBV5-4 and TRBJ2-3; 9 nucleotides align to TRBD1. This CDR3 region has 16 residues. CDR1 and CDR2 (germline): SGHNT, YYREEE (reference sequence). V lost 2 bases to trimming and J lost 2 bases; unmatched junction nucleotides: 6. Here the CDR3 reads CASSLSGTGYTDTQYF. The CDR3 DNA sequence: TGTGCCAGCAGCTTATCCGGGACAGGGTACACAGATACGCAGTATTTT.